This T cell receptor (beta chain) is drawn from a study of cytomegalovirus exposure and HLA in healthy donors. Study-wide background: It was reported in a later analysis that the same platform had been used for the roughly 130 validation repertoires as for the approximately 670 first-cohort repertoires. Study outcomes and limitations: Researchers reported that a few CMV-associated chains were confirmed in vitro as CMV antigen-specific.

Here immunoSEQ multiplex PCR was the method, and the copy in TCRdb shows in-frame clones only, minus some. Among some 170,000 clones, roughly nine tenths were seen once, and the ten largest hold less than 3%. As for this clone: The antigen remains undetermined.

This TCR came from a man aged 18 to 35 in good health and CMV-seropositive. The specimen sequenced was PBMCs.

CDR3 sequence: CASSYGGQGTQYF. The CDR3 coding sequence is TGTGCCAGCAGTTACGGTGGACAGGGTACGCAGTATTTT. The chain is built from TRBV6-5 and TRBJ2-3, with 8 bases fitting TRBD1. CDR1 is MNHEY, CDR2 SVGAGI, per germline. The CDR3 extends over 13 amino acids. V lost 2 bases to trimming and J lost 8 bases; unmatched junction nucleotides: 3.